This T cell receptor (beta chain) was profiled in a study of identifying expanded T cells in peripheral blood. Germline CDR1 is SGHAT and CDR2 is FQNNGV. CDR3 length: 15 residues. The V end was cut by 4 bases, the J end by 2 bases, with 13 bases between. TCRdb's copy holds only in-frame clones and misses some; the assay was immunoSEQ multiplex PCR. The sample has some 77,000 clones; around 89% are singletons. The gene calls are TRBV11-2 and TRBJ2-3; D is tentatively TRBD1 or TRBD2 (7 bases each). The receptor comes from a person aged 18-69 years in good health. Specimen: blood. CDR3 region: CASSSQGGNTDTQYF. In DNA form, the CDR3 reads TGTGCCAGCAGCTCCCAGGGGGGGAACACAGATACGCAGTATTTT.